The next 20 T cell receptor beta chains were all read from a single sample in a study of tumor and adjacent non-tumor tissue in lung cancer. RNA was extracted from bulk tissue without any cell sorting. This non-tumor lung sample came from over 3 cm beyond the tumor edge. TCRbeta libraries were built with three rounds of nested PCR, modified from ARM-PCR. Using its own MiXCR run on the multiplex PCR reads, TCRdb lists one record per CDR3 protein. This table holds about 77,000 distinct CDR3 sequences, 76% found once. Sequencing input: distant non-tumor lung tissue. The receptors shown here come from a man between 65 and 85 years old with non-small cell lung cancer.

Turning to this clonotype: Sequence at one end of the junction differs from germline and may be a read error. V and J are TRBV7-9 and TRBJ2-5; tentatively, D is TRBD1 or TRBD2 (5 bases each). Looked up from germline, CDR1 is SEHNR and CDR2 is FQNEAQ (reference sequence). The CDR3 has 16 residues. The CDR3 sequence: CVSSLDLTTGQETQYF. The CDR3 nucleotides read TGTGTCAGCAGCTTAGACCTGACTACAGGCCAAGAGACCCAGTACTTC.

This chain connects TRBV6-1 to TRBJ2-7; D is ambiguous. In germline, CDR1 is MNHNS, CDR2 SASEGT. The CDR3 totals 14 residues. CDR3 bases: TGTGTCTGCAGTGATTACCCAACGGGCAAGGAGCAGTACTTC. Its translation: CVCSDYPTGKEQYF.

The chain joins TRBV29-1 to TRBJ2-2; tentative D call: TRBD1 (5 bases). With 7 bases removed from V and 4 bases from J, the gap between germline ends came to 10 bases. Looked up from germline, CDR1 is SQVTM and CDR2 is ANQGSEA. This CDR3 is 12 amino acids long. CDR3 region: CSAGQGTGELFF. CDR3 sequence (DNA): TGCAGCGCCGGCCAGGGCACCGGGGAGCTGTTTTTT.

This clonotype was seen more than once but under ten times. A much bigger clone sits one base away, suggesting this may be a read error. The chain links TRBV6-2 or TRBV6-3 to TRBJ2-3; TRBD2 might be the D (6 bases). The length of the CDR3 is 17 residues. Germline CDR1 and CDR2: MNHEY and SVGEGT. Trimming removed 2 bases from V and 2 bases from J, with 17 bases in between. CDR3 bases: TGTGCCAGCAGTTACCACGGGAGCCAAAGCCCCACAGATACGCAGTATTTT. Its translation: CASSYHGSQSPTDTQYF.

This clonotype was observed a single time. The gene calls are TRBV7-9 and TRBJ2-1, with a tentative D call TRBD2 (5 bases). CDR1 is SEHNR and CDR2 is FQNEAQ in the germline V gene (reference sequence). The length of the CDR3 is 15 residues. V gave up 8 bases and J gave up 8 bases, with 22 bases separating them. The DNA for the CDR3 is TGTGCCAGCGGCCCCTCCGAGGGCGGAAACGATGAGCAGTTCTTC. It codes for CASGPSEGGNDEQFF.

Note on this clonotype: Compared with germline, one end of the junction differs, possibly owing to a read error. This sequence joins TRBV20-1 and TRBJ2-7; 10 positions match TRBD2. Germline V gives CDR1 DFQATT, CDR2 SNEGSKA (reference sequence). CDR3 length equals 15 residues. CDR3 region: CSVIEGLAETYGQYF. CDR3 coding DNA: TGCAGTGTTATAGAAGGACTAGCGGAGACCTACGGGCAGTACTTC.

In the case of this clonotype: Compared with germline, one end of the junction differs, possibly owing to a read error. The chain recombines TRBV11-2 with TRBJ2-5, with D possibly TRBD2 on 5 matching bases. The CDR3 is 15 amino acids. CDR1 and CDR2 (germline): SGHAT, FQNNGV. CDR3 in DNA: TGTGCCAGCAGCCCGGGGAAAGTTGGGCAGGAGACCCGGTACTTC. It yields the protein CASSPGKVGQETRYF.

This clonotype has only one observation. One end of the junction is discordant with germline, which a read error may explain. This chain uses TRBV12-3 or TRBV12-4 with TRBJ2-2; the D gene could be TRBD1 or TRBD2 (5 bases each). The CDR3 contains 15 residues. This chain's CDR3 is CASTTGQGETGELFF. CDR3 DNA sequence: TGTGCAAGCACCACGGGGCAGGGAGAGACCGGGGAGCTGTTTTTT.

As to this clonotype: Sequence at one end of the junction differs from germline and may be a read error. The CDR3 loop reads CASRGTEELDEQLF. The DNA for the CDR3 is TGTGCCAGCAGAGGGACAGAGGAATTGGATGAGCAGCTCTTC. The rearrangement links TRBV6-1 to TRBJ2-1; 7 positions agree with TRBD1. CDR3 length: 14 residues. Germline CDR1 and CDR2: MNHNS and SASEGT.

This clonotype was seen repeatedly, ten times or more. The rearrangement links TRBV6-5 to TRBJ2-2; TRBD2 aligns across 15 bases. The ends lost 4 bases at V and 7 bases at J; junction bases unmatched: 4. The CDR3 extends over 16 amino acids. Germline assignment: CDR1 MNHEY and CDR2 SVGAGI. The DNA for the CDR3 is TGTGCCAGCAGTTCGGGACTAGCGGGAGGTAACGGGGAGCTGTTTTTT. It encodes CASSSGLAGGNGELFF.

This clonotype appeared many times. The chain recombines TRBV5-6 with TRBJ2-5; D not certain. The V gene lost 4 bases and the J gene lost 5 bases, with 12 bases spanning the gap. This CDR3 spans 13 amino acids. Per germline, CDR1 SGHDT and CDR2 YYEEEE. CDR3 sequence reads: CASSPNARETQYF. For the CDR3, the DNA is TGTGCCAGCAGCCCCAATGCGCGCGAGACCCAGTACTTC. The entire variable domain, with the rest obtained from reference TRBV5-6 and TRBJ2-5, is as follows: DAGVTQSPTHLIKTRGQQVTLRCSPKSGHDTVSWYQQALGQGPQFIFQYYEEEERQRGNFPDRFSGHQFPNYSSELNVNALLLGDSALYLCASSPNARETQYFGPGTRLLVL.

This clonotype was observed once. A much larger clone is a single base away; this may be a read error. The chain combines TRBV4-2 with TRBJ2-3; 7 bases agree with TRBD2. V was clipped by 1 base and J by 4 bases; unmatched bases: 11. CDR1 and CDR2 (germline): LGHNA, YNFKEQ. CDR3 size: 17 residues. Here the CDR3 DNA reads TGTGCCAGCAGCCAAGTGGGTGGCGGGAGTTGGCCAGATACGCAGTATTTT. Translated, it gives CASSQVGGGSWPDTQYF.

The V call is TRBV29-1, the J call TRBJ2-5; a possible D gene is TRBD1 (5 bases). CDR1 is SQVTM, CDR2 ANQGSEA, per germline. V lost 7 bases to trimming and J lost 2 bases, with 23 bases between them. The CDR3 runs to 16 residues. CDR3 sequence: CSAKPYHKTDQETQYF. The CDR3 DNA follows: TGCAGCGCCAAGCCCTACCACAAGACAGATCAAGAGACCCAGTACTTC.

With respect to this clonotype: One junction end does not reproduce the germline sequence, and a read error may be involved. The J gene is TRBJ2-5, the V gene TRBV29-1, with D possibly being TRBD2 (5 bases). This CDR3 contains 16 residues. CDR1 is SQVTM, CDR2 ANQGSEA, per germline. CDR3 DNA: TGTAGCGCCAAGCCCTACCTCCAGACAAGTCAAGCGACCCAGTACTTC. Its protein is CSAKPYLQTSQATQYF.

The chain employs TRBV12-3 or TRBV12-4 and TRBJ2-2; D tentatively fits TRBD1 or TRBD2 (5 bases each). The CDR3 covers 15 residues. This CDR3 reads CTNTTGQGDTGELFF. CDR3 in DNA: TGTACCAACACCACGGGGCAGGGAGACACCGGGGAGCTGTTTTTT.

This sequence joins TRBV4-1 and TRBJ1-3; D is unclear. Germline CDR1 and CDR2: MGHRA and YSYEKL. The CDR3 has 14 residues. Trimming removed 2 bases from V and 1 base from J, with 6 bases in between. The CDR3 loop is CASSQKESGNTIYF. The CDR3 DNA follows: TGCGCCAGCAGCCAAAAGGAGTCTGGAAACACCATATATTTT.

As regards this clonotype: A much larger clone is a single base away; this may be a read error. CDR3 loop: CSVGRIGEQYF. For the CDR3, the DNA is TGCAGTGTTGGAAGGATCGGTGAGCAGTACTTC. This sequence joins TRBV20-1 and TRBJ2-7; D is ambiguous. This CDR3 region has 11 residues. In germline, CDR1 is DFQATT, CDR2 SNEGSKA (reference sequence). V lost 7 bases to trimming and J lost 7 bases, with 14 bases between them.

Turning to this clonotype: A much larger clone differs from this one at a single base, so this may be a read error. CDR3 nucleotide sequence: TGCGCCAGCAGCTTGGCTATAGAGGGTAATGAAAAACTGTTTTTT. Its protein product is CASSLAIEGNEKLFF. The J gene is TRBJ1-4, the V gene TRBV5-1; D unresolved. This CDR3 comprises 15 residues. CDR1 is SGHRS and CDR2 is YFSETQ in the germline V gene. V dropped 0 bases and J dropped 4 bases, with 10 bases sitting between them.

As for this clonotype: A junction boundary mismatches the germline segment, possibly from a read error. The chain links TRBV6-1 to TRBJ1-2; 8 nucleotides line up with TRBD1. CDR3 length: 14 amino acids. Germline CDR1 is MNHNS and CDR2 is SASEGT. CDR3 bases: TGTGCCAGCAGCACGGACAGGGAGGCCTATGGATACACCTTC. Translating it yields CASSTDREAYGYTF.

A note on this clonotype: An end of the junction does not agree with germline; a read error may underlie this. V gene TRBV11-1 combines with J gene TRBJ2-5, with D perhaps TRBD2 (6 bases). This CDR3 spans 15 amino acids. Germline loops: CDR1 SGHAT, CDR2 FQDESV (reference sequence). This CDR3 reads CVSSLPSEGQETQYF. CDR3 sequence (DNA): TGTGTCAGCAGCTTACCTAGCGAGGGGCAAGAGACCCAGTACTTC.